The source of this TCR beta chain is a study of T-cell memory formation after mild COVID-19. Study details: There were largely donor-specific TCR clusters. General study findings and limits: Clones that shrank (day 15 to 85) were balanced CD4/CD8, whereas later expanders leaned CD4+. Whether second-wave clones peaking at day 37 were SARS-CoV-2 specific went unconfirmed.

The CDR3 runs to 13 residues. V lost 4 bases, J lost 6 bases, and 2 bases stayed unmatched. Germline V gives CDR1 LGHNA, CDR2 YSLEER. This clonotype has ten or more counts. Its specificity is not known. Using constant-segment primers, 5'RACE produced TCR alpha and TCR beta cDNA libraries carrying sample barcodes and UMIs. TCRdb reprocessed the 5' RACE reads with MiXCR, giving one entry per CDR3 protein. The top ten hold 20% to 25% of the sample, which has 400,000 to 500,000 distinct CDR3 sequences, about a sixth seen once. The sequenced sample consisted of PBMCs or a T cell subset sorted from them (not recorded which). This chain uses TRBV4-3 with TRBJ1-5, with 8 nucleotides matching TRBD1. This sequence was found in a man aged 18 to 35 who had mild COVID-19 (a few samples of this study predate the infection). Cell type and time point are not known. The CDR3 loop is CASSRTGGQPQHF. In DNA, the CDR3 is TGCGCCAGCAGCCGAACAGGGGGTCAGCCCCAGCATTTT.